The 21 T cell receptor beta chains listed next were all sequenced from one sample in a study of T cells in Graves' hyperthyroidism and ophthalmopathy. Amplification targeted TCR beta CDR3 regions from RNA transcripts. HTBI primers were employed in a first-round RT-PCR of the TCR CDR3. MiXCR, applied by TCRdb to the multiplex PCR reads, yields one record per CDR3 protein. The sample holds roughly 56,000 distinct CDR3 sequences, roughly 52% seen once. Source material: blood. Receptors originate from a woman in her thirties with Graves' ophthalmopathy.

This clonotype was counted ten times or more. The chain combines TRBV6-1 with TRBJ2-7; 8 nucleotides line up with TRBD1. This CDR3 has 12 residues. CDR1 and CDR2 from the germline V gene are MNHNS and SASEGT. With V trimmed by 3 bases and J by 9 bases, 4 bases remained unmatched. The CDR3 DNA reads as TGTGCCAGCAGTGAGGTTCAGGGGGCGCAGTACTTC. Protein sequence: CASSEVQGAQYF.

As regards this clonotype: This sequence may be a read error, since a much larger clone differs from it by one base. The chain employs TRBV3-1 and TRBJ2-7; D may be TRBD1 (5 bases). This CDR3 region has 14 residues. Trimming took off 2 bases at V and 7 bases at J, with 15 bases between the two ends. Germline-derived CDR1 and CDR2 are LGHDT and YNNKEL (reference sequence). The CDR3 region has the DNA TGTGCCAGCAGCCAACCAGGGCTTTACAATGAGCAGTACTTC. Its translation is CASSQPGLYNEQYF.

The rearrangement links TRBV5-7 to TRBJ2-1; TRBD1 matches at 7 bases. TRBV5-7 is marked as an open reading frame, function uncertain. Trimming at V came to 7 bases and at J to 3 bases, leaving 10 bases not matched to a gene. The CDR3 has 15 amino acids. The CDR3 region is CASSPQGVGYNEQFF. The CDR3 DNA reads TGTGCCAGCTCACCGCAGGGGGTCGGCTACAATGAGCAGTTCTTC.

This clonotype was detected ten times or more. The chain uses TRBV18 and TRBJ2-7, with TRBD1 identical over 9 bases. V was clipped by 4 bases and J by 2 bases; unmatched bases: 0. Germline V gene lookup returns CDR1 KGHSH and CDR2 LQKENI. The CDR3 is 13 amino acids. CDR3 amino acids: CASSRDRAYEQYF. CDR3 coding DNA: TGTGCCAGCTCACGGGACAGGGCCTACGAGCAGTACTTC. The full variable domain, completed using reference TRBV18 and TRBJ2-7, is NAGVMQNPRHLVRRRGQEARLRCSPMKGHSHVYWYRQLPEEGLKFMVYLQKENIIDESGMPKERFSAEFPKEGPSILRIQQVVRGDSAAYFCASSRDRAYEQYFGPGTRLTVT.

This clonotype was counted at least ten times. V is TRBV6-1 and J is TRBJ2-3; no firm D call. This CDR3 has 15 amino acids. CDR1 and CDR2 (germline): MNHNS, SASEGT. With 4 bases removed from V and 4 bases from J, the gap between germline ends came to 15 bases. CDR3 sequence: CASSATPGGADTQYF. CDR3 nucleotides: TGTGCCAGCAGTGCGACCCCCGGTGGGGCAGATACGCAGTATTTT.

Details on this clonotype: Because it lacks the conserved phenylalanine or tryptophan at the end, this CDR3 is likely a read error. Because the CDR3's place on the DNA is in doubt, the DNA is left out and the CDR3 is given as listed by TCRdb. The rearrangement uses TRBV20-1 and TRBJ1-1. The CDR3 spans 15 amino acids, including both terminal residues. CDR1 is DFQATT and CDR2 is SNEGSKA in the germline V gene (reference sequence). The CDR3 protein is CSARVSGGKNTEACS.

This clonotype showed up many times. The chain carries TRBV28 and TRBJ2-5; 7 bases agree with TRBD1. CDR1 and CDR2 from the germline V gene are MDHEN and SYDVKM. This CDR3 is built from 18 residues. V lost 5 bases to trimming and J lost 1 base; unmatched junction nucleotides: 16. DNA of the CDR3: TGTGCCAGCAGTCCCCCAACCCTACAGGGGTTAGTCCAAGAGACCCAGTACTTC. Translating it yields CASSPPTLQGLVQETQYF.

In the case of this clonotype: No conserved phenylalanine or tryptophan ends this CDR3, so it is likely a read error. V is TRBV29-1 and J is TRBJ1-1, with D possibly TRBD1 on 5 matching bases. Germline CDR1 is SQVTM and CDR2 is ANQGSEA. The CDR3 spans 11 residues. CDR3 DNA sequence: TGCGGCGCAGGGACTTACACTGAAGCTTTCCTT. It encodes CGAGTYTEAFL.

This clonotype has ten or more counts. The CDR3 DNA is TGTGCCAGCAGTCCACCGGGACACGGATACTACGAGCAGTACTTC. Translating it yields CASSPPGHGYYEQYF. The chain links TRBV28 to TRBJ2-7; D is perhaps TRBD1 (6 bases). The V gene lost 5 bases and the J gene lost 3 bases, with 17 bases spanning the gap. Germline-derived CDR1 and CDR2 are MDHEN and SYDVKM. The CDR3 totals 15 residues.

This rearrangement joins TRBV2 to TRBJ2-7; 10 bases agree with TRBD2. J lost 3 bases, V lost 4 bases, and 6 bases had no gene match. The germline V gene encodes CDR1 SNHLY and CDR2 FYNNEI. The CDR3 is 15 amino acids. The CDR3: CASSASTSGIYEQYF. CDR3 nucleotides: TGTGCCAGCAGTGCCTCTACTAGCGGGATCTACGAGCAGTACTTC.

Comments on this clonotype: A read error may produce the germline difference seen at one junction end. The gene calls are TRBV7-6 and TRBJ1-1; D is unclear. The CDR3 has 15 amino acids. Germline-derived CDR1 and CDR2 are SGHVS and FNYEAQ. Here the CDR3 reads CAGSLLAEINTEAFF. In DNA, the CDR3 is TGTGCCGGCAGCTTATTGGCAGAGATTAACACGGAAGCTTTCTTT.

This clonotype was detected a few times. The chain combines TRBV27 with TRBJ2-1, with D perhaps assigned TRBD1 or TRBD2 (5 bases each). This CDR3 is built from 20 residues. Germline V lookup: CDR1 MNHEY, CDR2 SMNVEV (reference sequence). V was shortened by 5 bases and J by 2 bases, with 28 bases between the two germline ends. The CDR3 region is CASSPAPGTIPFRPYNEQFF. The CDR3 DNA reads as TGTGCCAGCAGTCCGGCCCCCGGGACGATTCCCTTTCGACCCTACAATGAGCAGTTCTTC.

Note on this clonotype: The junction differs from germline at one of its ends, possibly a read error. CDR3 amino acids: CASATGTGRSEQYF. Written as DNA, the CDR3 is TGCGCCAGCGCTACCGGGACAGGGAGGAGCGAGCAGTACTTC. The chain couples TRBV7-9 to TRBJ2-7; TRBD1 matches 9 bases. There are 14 residues in the CDR3. The V gene's germline CDR1 is SEHNR and CDR2 FQNEAQ (reference sequence).

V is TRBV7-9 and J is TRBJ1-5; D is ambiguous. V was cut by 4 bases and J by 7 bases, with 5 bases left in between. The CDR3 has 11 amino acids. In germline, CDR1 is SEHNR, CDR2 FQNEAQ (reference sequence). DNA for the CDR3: TGTGCCAGCAGCTCGGGACAGCCCCAGCATTTT. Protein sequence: CASSSGQPQHF.

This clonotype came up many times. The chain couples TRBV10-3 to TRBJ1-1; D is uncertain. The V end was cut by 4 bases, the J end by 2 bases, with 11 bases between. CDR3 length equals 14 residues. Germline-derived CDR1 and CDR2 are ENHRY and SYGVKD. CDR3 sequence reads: CAISAYPDNTEAFF. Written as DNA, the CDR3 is TGTGCCATCAGTGCTTATCCAGACAACACTGAAGCTTTCTTT.

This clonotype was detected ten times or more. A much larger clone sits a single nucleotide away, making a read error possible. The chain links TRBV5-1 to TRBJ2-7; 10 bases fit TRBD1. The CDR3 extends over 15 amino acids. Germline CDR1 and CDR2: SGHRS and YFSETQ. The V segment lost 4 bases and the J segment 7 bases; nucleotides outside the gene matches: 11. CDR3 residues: CASSGDRGLVREQYF. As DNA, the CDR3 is TGCGCCAGCAGCGGCGACAGGGGGCTTGTACGGGAGCAGTACTTC.

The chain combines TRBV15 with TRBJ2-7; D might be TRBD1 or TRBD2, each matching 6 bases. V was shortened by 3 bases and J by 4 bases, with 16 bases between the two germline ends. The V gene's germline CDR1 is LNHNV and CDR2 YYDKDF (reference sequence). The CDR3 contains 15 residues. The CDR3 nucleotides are TGTGCCACCAGCAGCTTTGACGGGGGCCGATACGAGCAGTACTTC. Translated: CATSSFDGGRYEQYF.

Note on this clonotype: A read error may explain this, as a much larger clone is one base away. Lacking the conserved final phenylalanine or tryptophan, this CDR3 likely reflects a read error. The chain's CDR3 is CASSLRPDQETQYV. The CDR3 DNA reads TGCGCCAGCAGCTTGAGGCCAGACCAAGAGACCCAGTACGTC. The chain couples TRBV5-1 to TRBJ2-5; D is ambiguous. This CDR3 is built from 14 residues. Trimming cost V 1 base and J 0 bases, with 7 bases left between them. Germline CDR1 SGHRS, CDR2 YFSETQ.

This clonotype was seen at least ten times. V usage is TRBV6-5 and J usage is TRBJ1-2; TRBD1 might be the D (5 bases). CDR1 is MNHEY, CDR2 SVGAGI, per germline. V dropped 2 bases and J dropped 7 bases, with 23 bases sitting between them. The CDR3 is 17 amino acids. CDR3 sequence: CASSYKIRDPTSGGYTF. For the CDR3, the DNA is TGTGCCAGCAGTTACAAAATCAGGGACCCTACTTCGGGTGGCTACACCTTC.

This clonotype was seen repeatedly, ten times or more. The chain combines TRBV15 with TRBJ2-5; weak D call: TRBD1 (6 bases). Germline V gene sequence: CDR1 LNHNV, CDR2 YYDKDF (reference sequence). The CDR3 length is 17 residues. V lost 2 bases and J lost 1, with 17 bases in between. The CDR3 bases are TGTGCCACCAGCAGAACCTTATCCGGGACAACCCAAGAGACCCAGTACTTC. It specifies CATSRTLSGTTQETQYF.

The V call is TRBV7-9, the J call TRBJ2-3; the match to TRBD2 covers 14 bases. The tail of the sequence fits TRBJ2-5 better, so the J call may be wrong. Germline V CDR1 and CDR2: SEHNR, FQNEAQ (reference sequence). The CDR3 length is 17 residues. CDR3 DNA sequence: TGTGCCAGCAGCTTAGCCGGGACTAGCGGGAGTCCAGAGACCCAGTACTTC. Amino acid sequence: CASSLAGTSGSPETQYF.